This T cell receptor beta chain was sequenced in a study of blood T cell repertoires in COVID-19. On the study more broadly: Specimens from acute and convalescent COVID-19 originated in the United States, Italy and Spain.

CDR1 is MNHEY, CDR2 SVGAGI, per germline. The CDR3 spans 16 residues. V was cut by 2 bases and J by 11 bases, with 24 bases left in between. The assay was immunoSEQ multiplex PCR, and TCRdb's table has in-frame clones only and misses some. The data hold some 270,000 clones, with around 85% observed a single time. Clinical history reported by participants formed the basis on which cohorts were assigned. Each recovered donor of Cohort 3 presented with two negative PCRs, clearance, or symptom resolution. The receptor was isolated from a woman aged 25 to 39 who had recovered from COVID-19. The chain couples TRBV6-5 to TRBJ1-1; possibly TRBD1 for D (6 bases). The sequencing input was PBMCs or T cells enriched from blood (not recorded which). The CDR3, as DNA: TGTGCCAGCAGTTACCCCGAGTCACCACAGGGACGTGCGGCTTTCTTT. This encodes CASSYPESPQGRAAFF.